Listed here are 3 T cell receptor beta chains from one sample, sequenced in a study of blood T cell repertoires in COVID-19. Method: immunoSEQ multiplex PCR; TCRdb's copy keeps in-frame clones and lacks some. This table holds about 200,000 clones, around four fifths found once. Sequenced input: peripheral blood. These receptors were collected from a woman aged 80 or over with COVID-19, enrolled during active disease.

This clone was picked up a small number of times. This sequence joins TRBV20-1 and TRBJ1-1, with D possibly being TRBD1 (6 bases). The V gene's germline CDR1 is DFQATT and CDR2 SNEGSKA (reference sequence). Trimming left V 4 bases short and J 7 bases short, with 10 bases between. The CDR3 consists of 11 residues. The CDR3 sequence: CSAMRQVEAFF. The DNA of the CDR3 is TGCAGTGCTATGAGACAGGTTGAAGCTTTCTTT.

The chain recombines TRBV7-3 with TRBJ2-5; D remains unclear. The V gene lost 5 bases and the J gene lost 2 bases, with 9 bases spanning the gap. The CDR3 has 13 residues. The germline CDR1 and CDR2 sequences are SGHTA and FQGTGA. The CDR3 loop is CASSRGGQETQYF. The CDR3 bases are TGTGCCAGCAGCCGAGGCGGTCAAGAGACCCAGTACTTC.

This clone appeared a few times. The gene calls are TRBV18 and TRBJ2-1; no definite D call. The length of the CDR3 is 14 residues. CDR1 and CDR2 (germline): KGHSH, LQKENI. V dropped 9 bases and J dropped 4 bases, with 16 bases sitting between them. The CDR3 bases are TGTGCCAGTTCAGCTATGGGCGAATACAATGAGCAGTTCTTC. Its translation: CASSAMGEYNEQFF.